The subject of this entry is one T cell receptor (beta chain). These data originate in a study of technical replicates of blood from a handful of donors. TCRdb's copy holds only in-frame clones and misses some; the assay was immunoSEQ multiplex PCR. The sample has more than 75,000 clones, just under 95% seen once. The CDR3 sequence is 15 residues long. The germline CDR1 and CDR2 sequences are MNHNS and SASEGT. Trimming left V 1 base short and J 0 bases short, with 7 bases between. The sequenced sample was T cells isolated from PBMCs. The gene calls are TRBV6-1 and TRBJ1-5; D possibly corresponds to TRBD1 (5 bases). The TCR originated in a human donor in good health. CDR3 residues: CASSEGGTSNQPQHF. As DNA, the CDR3 is TGTGCCAGCAGTGAAGGGGGCACTAGCAATCAGCCCCAGCATTTT.